The rows below give T cell receptor beta chains drawn from one sample of a study of cytomegalovirus exposure and HLA in healthy donors. Clones were sequenced by immunoSEQ multiplex PCR, and TCRdb holds only the in-frame ones, with some missing. The sample holds some 84,000 clones, under 80% seen once. The sequenced material came from PBMCs. The receptors derive from a boy younger than 18 in good health and CMV-seronegative. Both conserved end residues are part of each CDR3. D genes are given only for firm matches. Clone size is not always given. Where it is, it says once, few, many or a class for expanded clones.

>few|NA|TRBV6-5|TRBJ2-7
TGTGCCAGCAGTGTCTCGGACAGTGGTAACGACGAGCAGTACTTC
CASSVSDSGNDEQYF
>NA|NA|TRBV27|TRBJ2-1
TGTGCCAGCAGAGCCCGGGACAATGAGCAGTTCTTC
CASRARDNEQFF
>NA|TRBD2|TRBV4-1|TRBJ2-1
TGCGCCAGCAGCAAAGGGCGGCTAGCGGGAGTGGGCCCCTACAATGAGCAGTTCTTC
CASSKGRLAGVGPYNEQFF
>NA|TRBD2|TRBV6-5|TRBJ2-7
TGTGCCAGCAGCCTGAGCGGGAGTGGTTCCTACGAGCAGTACTTC
CASSLSGSGSYEQYF
>NA|NA|TRBV28|TRBJ1-1
TGTGCCAGCAGTTTCCAAATGAGGAGGACTGAAGCTTTCTTT
CASSFQMRRTEAFF
>NA|NA|TRBV18|TRBJ1-4
TGTGCCAGCTCAACTGCAACTAATGAAAAACTGTTTTTT
CASSTATNEKLFF
>NA|TRBD1|TRBV2|TRBJ1-1
TGTGCCACCAATCTTGACAGGGGAACTGAAGCTTTCTTT
CATNLDRGTEAFF
>once|NA|TRBV4-1|TRBJ1-2
TGCGCCAGCAGCCAAGAAATGAACCGGGGGGGCTACACCTTC
CASSQEMNRGGYTF
>few|TRBD2|TRBV6-1|TRBJ2-2
TGTGCCAGCAGTGCGGGGGGAGAGACCGGGGAGCTGTTTTTT
CASSAGGETGELFF
>NA|NA|TRBV11-3|TRBJ2-5
TGTGCCAGCAGTGCGAGCCCTCAAGAGACCCAGTACTTC
CASSASPQETQYF
>NA|TRBD1|TRBV7-9|TRBJ1-2
TGTGCCAGCAGCTGGGACAGGGGGTATGGCTACACCTTC
CASSWDRGYGYTF
>NA|NA|TRBV5-6|TRBJ1-1
TGTGCCAGCAGCTTGGGGGAGGGCGTTGAAGCTTTCTTT
CASSLGEGVEAFF
>few|NA|TRBV28|TRBJ2-7
TGTGCCAGCAGTCGCTGGAGCGAGCAGTACTTC
CASSRWSEQYF
>NA|NA|TRBV6-5|TRBJ2-7
TGTGCCAGCAGTTACGGACAGACCTCCTACGAGCAGTACTTC
CASSYGQTSYEQYF
>NA|TRBD1|TRBV19|TRBJ1-1
TGTGCCAGTAGGGACAGGGGGCGCAGGAACACTGAAGCTTTCTTT
CASRDRGRRNTEAFF
>NA|NA|TRBV6-5|TRBJ1-3
TGTGCCAGCAGTTCGGGAGGTTCTGGAAACACCATATATTTT
CASSSGGSGNTIYF
>NA|NA|TRBV14|TRBJ1-2
TGTGCCAGCAGCCCGGGGGGGTCCTATGGCTACACCTTC
CASSPGGSYGYTF
>few|TRBD2|TRBV4-3|TRBJ2-2
TGCGCCAGCAGCCAAGTATTAGCGGGAGGATTAAACACCGGGGAGCTGTTTTTT
CASSQVLAGGLNTGELFF
>few|NA|TRBV18|TRBJ1-4
TGTGCCAGCTCACCAAAGGGGGCAACTAATGAAAAACTGTTTTTT
CASSPKGATNEKLFF
>NA|TRBD1|TRBV9|TRBJ2-7
TGTGCCAGCAGCGTAGGAACAGGGGGCGGGTACGAGCAGTACTTC
CASSVGTGGGYEQYF
>NA|NA|TRBV6-5|TRBJ2-7
TGTGCCAGCAGTCTCCGACTGAGCTCCTACGAGCAGTACTTC
CASSLRLSSYEQYF
>NA|NA|TRBV5-8|TRBJ1-2
TGTGCCAGCGTAGGGGATACTGGCTACACCTTC
CASVGDTGYTF
>NA|TRBD1|TRBV5-4|TRBJ1-6
TGTGCCAGCAGCAATTTGACAGGGCTTTCGCCCCTCCACTTT
CASSNLTGLSPLHF
>NA|NA|TRBV6-4|TRBJ2-1
TGTGCCAGCACCCCGAGGGAGGGGGACTATGAGCAGTTCTTC
CASTPREGDYEQFF